The 11 T cell receptor beta chains below all came from one sample that was sequenced in a study of CD8+ T cells in alopecia areata. It was cDNA, reverse transcribed from extracted RNA, that served as the sequencing template. Measured with immunoSEQ multiplex PCR; TCRdb has only the in-frame clones, and not every one. Found here are hundreds of thousands of clones, roughly 57% of them singletons; the top ten hold roughly 0.47%. Sequencing used CD4+ T cells sorted from blood, obtained at week 0. The receptors were gathered from a human donor with alopecia areata.

The V gene is TRBV7-9, the J gene TRBJ2-1; tentative D call: TRBD1 (5 bases). The CDR3 is 16 residues long. Trimming pared 0 bases from V and 5 bases from J, leaving 14 bases between. Germline values: CDR1 SEHNR, CDR2 FQNEAQ (reference sequence). The CDR3 here is CASSLATRAGNNEQFF. In DNA, the CDR3 is TGTGCCAGCAGCTTAGCGACCAGGGCTGGCAACAATGAGCAGTTCTTC.

This chain uses TRBV2 with TRBJ1-1; D uncertain. Trimming pared 8 bases from V and 3 bases from J, leaving 7 bases between. The CDR3 has 11 residues. Looked up from germline, CDR1 is SNHLY and CDR2 is FYNNEI. The CDR3 loop is CASGGDTEAFF. The DNA for the CDR3 is TGTGCCAGCGGCGGTGACACTGAAGCTTTCTTT.

The J gene is TRBJ2-5, the V gene TRBV2; D possibly corresponds to TRBD2 (7 bases). Germline assignment: CDR1 SNHLY and CDR2 FYNNEI. Trimming left V 11 bases short and J 4 bases short, with 14 bases between. The CDR3 is 12 residues long. The CDR3 sequence: CASRGAGETQYF. CDR3 bases: TGTGCCTCCCGGGGGGCCGGAGAGACCCAGTACTTC.

The CDR3 loop is CASSVTDQYTGELFF. The CDR3 coding sequence is TGTGCCAGCAGCGTAACAGATCAATACACCGGGGAGCTGTTTTTT. V gene TRBV9 combines with J gene TRBJ2-2; D is ambiguous. With 1 base removed from V and 3 bases from J, the gap between germline ends came to 10 bases. The CDR3 contains 15 residues. Germline lookup yields CDR1 SGDLS and CDR2 YYNGEE.

This clone turned up a few times. The CDR3 coding sequence is TGTGCCAGCAGCTTGGTTAGGGTAGCTTATGGCTACACCTTC. The encoded protein is CASSLVRVAYGYTF. This rearrangement joins TRBV5-6 to TRBJ1-2; D is uncertain. CDR3 length: 14 residues. Trimming shortened V by 0 bases and J by 5 bases, and 11 bases separated the two germline ends. The germline CDR1 and CDR2 sequences are SGHDT and YYEEEE.

This clone was counted between two and nine times. J is TRBJ2-3 and V is TRBV2; D unclear. CDR1 is SNHLY, CDR2 FYNNEI, per germline. With 2 bases removed from V and 3 bases from J, the gap between germline ends came to 6 bases. The CDR3 extends over 13 amino acids. The CDR3 loop is CASSETRTDTQYF. The CDR3, as DNA: TGTGCCAGCAGTGAAACCCGGACAGATACGCAGTATTTT.

This clone was picked up a small number of times. V and J are TRBV10-3 and TRBJ1-1; 7 nucleotides agree with TRBD1. This CDR3 comprises 12 residues. The germline V gene has CDR1 ENHRY and CDR2 SYGVKD. J lost 5 bases, V lost 10 bases, and 7 bases had no gene match. For the CDR3, the DNA is TGTGCCACTACAGGGGCCGGGACTGAAGCTTTCTTT. Amino acid sequence: CATTGAGTEAFF.

The chain uses TRBV29-1 and TRBJ2-5, with D unresolved. Deletions cut 6 bases from V and 1 base from J, with 18 bases between. CDR1 is SQVTM and CDR2 is ANQGSEA in the germline V gene. This CDR3 spans 15 amino acids. CDR3 bases: TGCAGCGTCTTACCTGGACGGCGGCCCCAAGAGACCCAGTACTTC. It encodes CSVLPGRRPQETQYF.

V usage is TRBV25-1 and J usage is TRBJ2-5; D remains unclear. The V gene lost 0 bases and the J gene lost 4 bases, with 6 bases spanning the gap. The germline gives CDR1 MGHDK, CDR2 SYGVNS. This CDR3 is built from 13 residues. The CDR3 nucleotides are TGTGCCAGCAGTGAATATATTCGAGAGACCCAGTACTTC. Translating gives CASSEYIRETQYF.

The chain has TRBV2 and TRBJ2-7; D is unresolved. Trimming pared 6 bases from V and 0 bases from J, leaving 12 bases between. This CDR3 is 14 amino acids long. Germline V gene data show CDR1 as SNHLY and CDR2 as FYNNEI. The CDR3 region is CASRRTEDSYEQYF. The CDR3 bases are TGTGCCAGCAGAAGGACGGAAGACTCCTACGAGCAGTACTTC.

This clone was observed a handful of times. The V and J genes are TRBV30 and TRBJ2-2; D gene uncertain. Looked up from germline, CDR1 is GTSNPN and CDR2 is SVGIG (reference sequence). CDR3 length equals 14 residues. V was shortened by 8 bases and J by 0 bases, with 13 bases between the two germline ends. CDR3 sequence: CALQRLSNTGELFF. The CDR3 nucleotides are TGTGCCCTCCAGAGACTCTCGAACACCGGGGAGCTGTTTTTT.